This TCR beta chain was recovered during a study of T cell responses to AZD1222 COVID-19 vaccine. Turning to the study itself: The study pooled second doses at about 4 or about 12 weeks.

The study's findings and limits: Donor demographics were predominantly white British with a female majority; clonal diversity may be underestimated.

Using immunoSEQ multiplex PCR, the repertoire was profiled, and TCRdb retains in-frame clones only, with some absent. The sample lists over 100,000 clones, 84% seen once, with 15% to 20% in the top ten. CDR1 is MDHEN and CDR2 is SYDVKM in the germline V gene. The CDR3 loop spans 12 amino acids. The ends lost 6 bases at V and 8 bases at J; junction bases unmatched: 5. Comment on this clone: Its antigen is undetermined.

The genes are TRBV28 and TRBJ1-2; 8 bases are shared with TRBD1. Here the sequenced sample was peripheral blood, taken on day 0 of AZD1222 vaccination. This clonotype was obtained from an adult in good health. CDR3 nucleotides: TGTGCCAGCAGCGACAGGGGTTGGGGCTACACCTTC. Translated: CASSDRGWGYTF.